Each of the 5 T cell receptor beta chains below was sequenced from the same sample in a study of blood T cells in healthy people across ages. Primers used in a second PCR of about 6 to 11 cycles were a sample-barcoded 5' primer and a J-beta primer mix. MiXCR, run by TCRdb on the 5' RACE reads, gives a single entry per CDR3 protein. This table has about 1.8 million distinct CDR3 sequences, 49% appearing once. Sequenced sample: blood. These receptors were obtained from a woman between 40 and 50 years old in good health.

The V call is TRBV6-5, the J call TRBJ1-6, with 9 bases that match TRBD1. The CDR3 contains 15 residues. With V trimmed by 4 bases and J by 8 bases, 6 bases remained unmatched. Germline CDR1 reads MNHEY; CDR2 reads SVGAGI. CDR3: CASSLGDRVDSPLHF. The CDR3 bases are TGTGCCAGCAGTTTAGGGGACAGGGTAGATTCACCCCTCCACTTT.

The CDR3 protein is CASSVLAGHNEQFF. The CDR3 DNA sequence: TGTGCCAGCAGCGTACTAGCGGGCCACAATGAGCAGTTCTTC. V gene TRBV9 combines with J gene TRBJ2-1, with 8 bases lining up with TRBD2. Unmatched junction bases numbered 2, after V lost 1 base and J lost 5 bases. The V gene's germline CDR1 is SGDLS and CDR2 YYNGEE. The CDR3 covers 14 residues.

About this clonotype: At one of its ends the junction is not consistent with the germline gene, which may arise from a read error. The V and J genes are TRBV15 and TRBJ2-4; D may correspond to TRBD1 or TRBD2 (5 bases each). Judging by the DNA end, TRBJ2-7 fits better; the J call may be wrong. The CDR3 covers 13 residues. The V gene's germline CDR1 is LNHNV and CDR2 YYDKDF (reference sequence). The CDR3 region is CVTSYHGTHEQYF. The CDR3 bases are TGTGTCACCAGCTACCACGGGACCCACGAGCAGTACTTC.

V is TRBV11-3 and J is TRBJ2-1, with 9 bases aligning to TRBD1. Trimming cost V 2 bases and J 3 bases; bases outside gene matches: 5. CDR3 length: 16 amino acids. CDR1 SGHNT and CDR2 YENEEA come from the germline V gene. The CDR3 is CASSLISGQGYNEQFF. The CDR3 DNA reads TGTGCCAGCAGCTTAATCTCGGGACAGGGCTACAATGAGCAGTTCTTC.

The V call is TRBV6-2 or TRBV6-3, the J call TRBJ2-7; 10 bases agree with TRBD1. This CDR3 comprises 16 residues. The germline V gene has CDR1 MNHEY and CDR2 SVGEGT. V gave up 4 bases and J gave up 7 bases; unmatched junction bases: 13. The chain's CDR3 is CASSSYRDRGYNEQYF. In nucleotides, the CDR3 is TGTGCCAGCAGTTCTTACCGGGACAGGGGATACAATGAGCAGTACTTC.